Only a few counts were recorded for the clone carrying this TCR beta chain. The antigen is unknown. The CDR3 sequence is 13 residues long. The germline CDR1 and CDR2 sequences are SGHRS and YFSETQ. The V end was cut by 0 bases, the J end by 9 bases, with 10 bases between. The sample comes from a study of blood T cells in healthy people across ages. Study conclusions and caveats: Among long-lived donors, naive CD4+ cells were more numerous and diversity higher than in aged donors.

A second roughly 7 to 11 cycle PCR used barcoded and J-beta primers. TCRdb fed the 5' RACE reads into MiXCR, producing one record per CDR3 protein. The sample yields 700,000 to 900,000 distinct CDR3 sequences, roughly 24% seen once. These same data were also listed under a study on T cells of mothers and their children. That study adds: Reads obtained per mother exceeded 9 million TCR beta CDR3 reads, with roughly 3 million obtained per child.

Sequencing was performed on blood. This rearrangement joins TRBV5-1 to TRBJ1-5, with D hard to call. This clonotype was sampled from a boy aged 5-17 years in good health. The CDR3 here is CASSLEGDRPQHF. The CDR3 DNA reads as TGCGCCAGCAGCTTGGAAGGAGATCGGCCCCAGCATTTT.